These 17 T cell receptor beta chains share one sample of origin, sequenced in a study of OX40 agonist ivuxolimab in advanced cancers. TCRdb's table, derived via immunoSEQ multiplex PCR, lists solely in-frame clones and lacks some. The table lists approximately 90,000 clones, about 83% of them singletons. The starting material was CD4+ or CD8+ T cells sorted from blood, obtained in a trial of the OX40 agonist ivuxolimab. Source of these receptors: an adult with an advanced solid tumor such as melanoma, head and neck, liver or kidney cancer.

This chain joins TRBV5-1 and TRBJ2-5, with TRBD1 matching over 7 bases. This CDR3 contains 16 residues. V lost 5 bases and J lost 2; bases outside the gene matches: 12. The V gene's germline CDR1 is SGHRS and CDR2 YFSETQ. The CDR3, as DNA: TGCGCCAGCAGGACAGGGCCATTAAGAGTACAAGAGACCCAGTACTTC. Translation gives CASRTGPLRVQETQYF.

CDR3 sequence reads: CASSSDRERYNEQFF. CDR3 bases: TGTGCCAGCAGCTCAGACAGGGAGCGGTACAATGAGCAGTTCTTC. This chain joins TRBV7-8 and TRBJ2-1, with TRBD1 matching over 7 bases. Germline CDR1 SGHVS, CDR2 FQNEAQ. The CDR3 consists of 15 residues. Germline trimming cut 4 bases from V and 4 bases from J; bases unmatched to any gene: 7.

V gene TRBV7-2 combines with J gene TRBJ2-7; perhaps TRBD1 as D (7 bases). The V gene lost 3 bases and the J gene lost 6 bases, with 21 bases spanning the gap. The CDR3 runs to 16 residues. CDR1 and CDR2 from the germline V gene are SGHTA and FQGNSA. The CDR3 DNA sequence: TGTGCCAGCAGCTTTTCGTTCGCAGGGGGGATAGGCGAGCAGTACTTC. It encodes CASSFSFAGGIGEQYF. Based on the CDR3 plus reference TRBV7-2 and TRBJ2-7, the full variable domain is GAGVSQSPSNKVTEKGKDVELRCDPISGHTALYWYRQSLGQGLEFLIYFQGNSAPDKSGLPSDRFSAERTGGSVSTLTIQRTQQEDSAVYLCASSFSFAGGIGEQYFGPGTRLTVT.

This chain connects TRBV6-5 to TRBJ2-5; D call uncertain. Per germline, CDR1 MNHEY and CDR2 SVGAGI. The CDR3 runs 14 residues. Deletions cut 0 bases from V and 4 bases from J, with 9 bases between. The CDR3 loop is CASSYSRLGETQYF. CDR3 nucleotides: TGTGCCAGCAGTTACTCTAGGTTGGGAGAGACCCAGTACTTC.

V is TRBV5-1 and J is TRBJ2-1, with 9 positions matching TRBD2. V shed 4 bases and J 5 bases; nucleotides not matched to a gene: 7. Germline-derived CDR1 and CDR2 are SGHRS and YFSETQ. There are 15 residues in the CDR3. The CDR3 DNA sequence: TGCGCCAGCAGCAGGAGTGGGACTAGCAACAATGAGCAGTTCTTC. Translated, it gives CASSRSGTSNNEQFF.

CDR3 sequence: CASSILAGGLTGELFF. The DNA of the CDR3 is TGTGCCAGCAGCATACTAGCGGGGGGTCTCACCGGGGAGCTGTTTTTT. The chain is built from TRBV7-8 and TRBJ2-2; 12 bases fit TRBD2. Trimming cost V 5 bases and J 4 bases; bases outside gene matches: 5. The germline V gene has CDR1 SGHVS and CDR2 FQNEAQ. CDR3 length equals 16 residues.

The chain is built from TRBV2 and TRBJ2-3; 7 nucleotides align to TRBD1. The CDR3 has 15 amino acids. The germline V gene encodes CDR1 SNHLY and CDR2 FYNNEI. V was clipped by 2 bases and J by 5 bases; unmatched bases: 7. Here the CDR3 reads CASSERGQYGDTQYF. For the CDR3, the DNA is TGTGCCAGCAGTGAAAGGGGGCAATATGGAGATACGCAGTATTTT.

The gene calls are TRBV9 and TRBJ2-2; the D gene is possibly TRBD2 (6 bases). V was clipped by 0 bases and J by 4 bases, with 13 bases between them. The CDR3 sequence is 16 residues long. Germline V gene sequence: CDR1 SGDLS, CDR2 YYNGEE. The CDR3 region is CASSVGRGLGTGELFF. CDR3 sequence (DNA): TGTGCCAGCAGCGTAGGGAGGGGTTTGGGCACCGGGGAGCTGTTTTTT.

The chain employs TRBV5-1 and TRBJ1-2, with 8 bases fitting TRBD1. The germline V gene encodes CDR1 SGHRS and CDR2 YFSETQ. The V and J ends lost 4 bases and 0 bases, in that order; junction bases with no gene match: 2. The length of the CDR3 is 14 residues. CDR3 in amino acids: CASSLQGANYGYTF. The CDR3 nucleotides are TGCGCCAGCAGCCTACAGGGGGCTAACTATGGCTACACCTTC.

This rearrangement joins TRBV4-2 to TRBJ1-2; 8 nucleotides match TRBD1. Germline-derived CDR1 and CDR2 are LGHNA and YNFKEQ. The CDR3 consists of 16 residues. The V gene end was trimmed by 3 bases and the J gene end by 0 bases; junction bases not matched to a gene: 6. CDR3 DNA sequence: TGTGCCAGCAGCCAGGTGGACAGGGAAGCTAACTATGGCTACACCTTC. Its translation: CASSQVDREANYGYTF.

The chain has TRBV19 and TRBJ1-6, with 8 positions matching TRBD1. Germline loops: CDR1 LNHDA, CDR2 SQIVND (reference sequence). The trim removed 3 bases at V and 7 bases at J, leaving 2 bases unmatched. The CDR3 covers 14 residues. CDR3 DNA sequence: TGTGCCAGTAGTATGGACAGGGACAATTCACCCCTCCACTTT. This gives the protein CASSMDRDNSPLHF.

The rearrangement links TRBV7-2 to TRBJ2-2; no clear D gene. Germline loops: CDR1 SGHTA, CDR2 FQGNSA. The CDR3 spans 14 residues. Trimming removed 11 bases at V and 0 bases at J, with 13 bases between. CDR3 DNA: TGTGCCGCTAGACGGGCCCCGAACACCGGGGAGCTGTTTTTT. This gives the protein CAARRAPNTGELFF.

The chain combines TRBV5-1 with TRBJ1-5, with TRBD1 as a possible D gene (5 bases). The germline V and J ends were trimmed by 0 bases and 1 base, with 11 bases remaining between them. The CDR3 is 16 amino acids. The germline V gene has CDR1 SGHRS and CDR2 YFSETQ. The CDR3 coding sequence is TGCGCCAGCAGCTTGGGGGGGAGTCACAGCAATCAGCCCCAGCATTTT. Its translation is CASSLGGSHSNQPQHF.

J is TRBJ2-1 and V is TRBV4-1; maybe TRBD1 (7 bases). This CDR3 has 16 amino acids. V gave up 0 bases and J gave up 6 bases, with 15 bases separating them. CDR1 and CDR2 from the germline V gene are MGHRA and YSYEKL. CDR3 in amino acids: CASSQDTAGQINEQFF. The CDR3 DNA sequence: TGCGCCAGCAGCCAAGATACGGCGGGACAGATCAATGAGCAGTTCTTC.

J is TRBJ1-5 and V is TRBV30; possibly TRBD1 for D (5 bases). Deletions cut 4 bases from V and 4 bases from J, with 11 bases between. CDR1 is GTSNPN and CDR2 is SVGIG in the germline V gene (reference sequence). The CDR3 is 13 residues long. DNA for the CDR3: TGTGCCTGGACCGACGGGGGGAATCAGCCCCAGCATTTT. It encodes CAWTDGGNQPQHF. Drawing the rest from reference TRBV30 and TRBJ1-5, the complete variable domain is SQTIHQWPATLVQPVGSPLSLECTVEGTSNPNLYWYRQAAGRGLQLLFYSVGIGQISSEVPQNLSASRPQDRQFILSSKKLLLSDSGFYLCAWTDGGNQPQHFGDGTRLSIL.

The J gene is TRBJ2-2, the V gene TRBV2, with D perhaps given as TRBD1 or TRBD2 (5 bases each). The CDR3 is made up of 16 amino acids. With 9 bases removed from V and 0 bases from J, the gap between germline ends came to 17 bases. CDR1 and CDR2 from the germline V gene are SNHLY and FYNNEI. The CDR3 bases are TGTGCCAGGGGCGATCGGGACGGATCGAACACCGGGGAGCTGTTTTTT. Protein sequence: CARGDRDGSNTGELFF. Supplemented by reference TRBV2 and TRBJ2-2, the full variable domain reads EPEVTQTPSHQVTQMGQEVILRCVPISNHLYFYWYRQILGQKVEFLVSFYNNEISEKSEIFDDQFSVERPDGSNFTLKIRSTKLEDSAMYFCARGDRDGSNTGELFFGEGSRLTVL.

CDR3 DNA: TGTGCCAGCAGTAAGGGACTAGCGGGAGAGCAGTATTTT. Its translation is CASSKGLAGEQYF. The V gene is TRBV6-5, the J gene TRBJ2-3; 14 bases align to TRBD2. CDR1 and CDR2 from the germline V gene are MNHEY and SVGAGI. V dropped 5 bases and J dropped 11; count of bases not matched to a gene: 3. The CDR3 runs to 13 residues.